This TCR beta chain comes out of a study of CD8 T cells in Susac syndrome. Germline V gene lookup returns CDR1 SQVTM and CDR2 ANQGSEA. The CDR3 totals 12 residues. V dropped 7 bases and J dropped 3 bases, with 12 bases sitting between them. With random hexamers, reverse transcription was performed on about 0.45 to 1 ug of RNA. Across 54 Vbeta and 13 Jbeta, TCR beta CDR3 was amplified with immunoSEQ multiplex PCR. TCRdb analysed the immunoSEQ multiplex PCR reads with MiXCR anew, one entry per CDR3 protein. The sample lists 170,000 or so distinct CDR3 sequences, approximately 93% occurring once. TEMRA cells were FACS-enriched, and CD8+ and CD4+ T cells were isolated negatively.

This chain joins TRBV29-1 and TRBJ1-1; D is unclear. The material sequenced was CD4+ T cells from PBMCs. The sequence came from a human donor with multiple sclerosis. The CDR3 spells CSGAPRDTEAFF. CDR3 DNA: TGCAGCGGGGCCCCCCGGGACACTGAAGCTTTCTTT.